This is a list of T cell receptor beta chains from one sample in a study of blood T cell repertoires in COVID-19. Clones were sequenced by immunoSEQ multiplex PCR, and TCRdb holds only the in-frame ones, with some missing. This repertoire shows 55,000 to 65,000 clones, roughly four fifths found once; its top ten account for roughly an eighth. Sequenced: peripheral blood. All receptors derive from a human donor in a cohort sampled during active COVID-19. CDR3s include the opening cysteine and the closing phenylalanine or tryptophan. Fields, in order: J gene, clone size, D gene, V gene, CDR3 DNA, CDR3 protein. The D gene is left open where the match is weak. Expanded clones get a size class; other rows say once, few or many, or leave the size out.

TRBJ2-1	NA	NA	TRBV6-5	TGTGCCAGCAGCACGAGGAATGAGCAGTTCTTC	CASSTRNEQFF
TRBJ2-4	once	TRBD1	TRBV5-1	TGCGCCAGCAGCTTGCTAGACGGGACAGGGCGGCCCTTATACTTC	CASSLLDGTGRPLYF
TRBJ2-5	once	NA	TRBV6-6	TGTGCCAGCAGTTATTCTGGTGGGAGAGAGACCCAGTACTTC	CASSYSGGRETQYF
TRBJ2-7	few	NA	TRBV30	TGTGCCTGGAGCCCCCTGAGGGGGAAGAGCTCCTACGAGCAGTACTTC	CAWSPLRGKSSYEQYF
TRBJ1-1	NA	NA	TRBV2	TGTGCCAGCAGTGCGATGACAGGCCGGGAGAACACTGAAGCTTTCTTT	CASSAMTGRENTEAFF
TRBJ2-2	few	NA	TRBV30	TGTGCCCGACGGGGGACTCCGAACACCGGGGAGCTGTTTTTT	CARRGTPNTGELFF
TRBJ2-7	NA	NA	TRBV11-2	TGTGCCAGCAGGCACACGTCCTACGAGCAGTACTTC	CASRHTSYEQYF
TRBJ1-6	NA	TRBD1	TRBV6-5	TGTGCCAGCAAGGGACAGATAGTTAATTCACCCCTCCACTTT	CASKGQIVNSPLHF
TRBJ1-1	NA	NA	TRBV18	TGTGCCAGCTCACCACCGCCGGGGAGAGAAACTGAAGCTTTCTTT	CASSPPPGRETEAFF
TRBJ2-3	NA	TRBD1	TRBV11-2	TGTGCCAGCAGCTGGGACAGGGTAGCTGATACGCAGTATTTT	CASSWDRVADTQYF
TRBJ1-4	NA	NA	TRBV5-1	TGCGCCAGCAGCTTGACAGGGTCTAATGAAAAACTGTTTTTT	CASSLTGSNEKLFF
TRBJ2-7	NA	NA	TRBV13	TGTGCCAGCAGCTTAGATCCCGGGACACCTCCCTACGAGCAGTACTTC	CASSLDPGTPPYEQYF
TRBJ1-6	NA	TRBD1	TRBV5-5	TGTGCCAGCAGCAGACAGGACAGGGGAGCCCTCCACTTT	CASSRQDRGALHF
TRBJ2-3	NA	NA	TRBV15	TGTGCCACCAGCAGAGGCGGGGACGCAGATACGCAGTATTTT	CATSRGGDADTQYF
TRBJ2-5	NA	TRBD2	TRBV7-9	TGTGCCAGCAGCTTAGTACTAGCGGGGGGAGAGACCCAGTACTTC	CASSLVLAGGETQYF
TRBJ1-3	NA	TRBD1	TRBV12-3/TRBV12-4	TGTGCCAGTGGAGACAGGGGGAACACCATATATTTT	CASGDRGNTIYF
TRBJ1-1	NA	TRBD1	TRBV6-1	TGTGCCAGCAGTGAAGTGAGACAGGGGCTCCCTGAAGCTTTCTTT	CASSEVRQGLPEAFF
TRBJ1-5	NA	NA	TRBV4-2	TGTGCCAGCAGCCAAGAGAGGGATTTATGGGGCAATCAGCCCCAGCATTTT	CASSQERDLWGNQPQHF
TRBJ2-5	once	TRBD1	TRBV5-1	TGCGCCAGCAGCCCCCGGCCGGGACAGCCTTTCGAGACCCAGTACTTC	CASSPRPGQPFETQYF
TRBJ1-1	few	NA	TRBV5-1	TGCGCCAGCAGCTTGGGACAGGTCTCCTCGAGGACTGAAGCTTTCTTT	CASSLGQVSSRTEAFF
TRBJ2-1	NA	NA	TRBV21-1	TGTGCCAGCAGCAACGCAGGGGGCTCGGGGCAGTTCTTC	CASSNAGGSGQFF
TRBJ1-3	NA	TRBD1	TRBV29-1	TGCAGCGTCGGACAGGGCACTGGAAACACCATATATTTT	CSVGQGTGNTIYF
TRBJ2-5	NA	TRBD2	TRBV7-2	TGTGCCAGCAGCCTGAGCGGGGGACAAGAGACCCAGTACTTC	CASSLSGGQETQYF
TRBJ2-3	NA	NA	TRBV7-9	TGTGCCAGCAGCTTACCGGGTCCGCAGTATTTT	CASSLPGPQYF
TRBJ2-3	NA	NA	TRBV29-1	TGCGGGCTTTCTAGCGTTGCTAGCACAGATACGCAGTATTTT	CGLSSVASTDTQYF
TRBJ2-2	once	TRBD2	TRBV11-2	TGTGCCAGCAGCTCACATCTGGGACTAGCTTTGGCCGGGGAGCTGTTTTTT	CASSSHLGLALAGELFF
TRBJ1-2	NA	NA	TRBV6-5	TGTGCCAGCAGTTACCAGACGGGAGCTAACTATGGCTACACCTTC	CASSYQTGANYGYTF
TRBJ2-7	NA	TRBD1	TRBV6-2/TRBV6-3	TGTGCCAGCAGTTACCCTGGGACAGGGGCAAGCTCCTACGAGCAGTACTTC	CASSYPGTGASSYEQYF
TRBJ2-5	NA	TRBD2	TRBV27	TGTGCCAGCAGTCTCCGCGGGGGGGAAGAGACCCAGTACTTC	CASSLRGGEETQYF
TRBJ1-1	NA	NA	TRBV28	TGTGCCACCACTCCCCAGGGCACTGAAGCTTTCTTT	CATTPQGTEAFF
TRBJ1-1	few	TRBD1	TRBV18	TGTGCCAGCTCACCAAGAGAGATATTGGAGGGGGCCCTGAACACTGAAGCTTTCTTT	CASSPREILEGALNTEAFF
TRBJ2-1	NA	NA	TRBV6-4	TGTGCCAGCAGTGCAGCCGGGACACCCTACAATGAGCAGTTCTTC	CASSAAGTPYNEQFF
TRBJ1-3	NA	NA	TRBV14	TGTGCCAGCAGCCAAGTACCCCCAGGACTGGCTACTTGGAACACCATATATTTT	CASSQVPPGLATWNTIYF
TRBJ1-6	once	NA	TRBV18	TGTGCCAGCTCACTCGCGGGTAATTCACCCCTCCACTTT	CASSLAGNSPLHF
TRBJ1-5	NA	NA	TRBV5-5	TGTGCCAGCAGCTTGGTAAATCAGCCCCAGCATTTT	CASSLVNQPQHF
TRBJ2-3	NA	TRBD1	TRBV2	TGTGCCAGCAGGGGAAGAGGGGGCTTTAGCACAGATACGCAGTATTTT	CASRGRGGFSTDTQYF
TRBJ1-5	NA	NA	TRBV19	TGTGCCAGTTGGAGAGGGGAGGGAGGTTCACCCCAGCATTTT	CASWRGEGGSPQHF
TRBJ2-2	NA	TRBD1	TRBV18	TGTGCCAGCCCCCAGGGACAGGGGGCGCGAAACACCGGGGAGCTGTTTTTT	CASPQGQGARNTGELFF
TRBJ1-5	NA	TRBD1	TRBV6-2/TRBV6-3	TGTGCCAGCAGTTACTTACCGGGACAGGGGGTTGTCGGCAATCAGCCCCAGCATTTT	CASSYLPGQGVVGNQPQHF
TRBJ2-3	NA	TRBD2	TRBV2	TGTGCCAGCAGTGAAGATGCGGGGGACACAGATACGCAGTATTTT	CASSEDAGDTDTQYF
TRBJ1-6	few	NA	TRBV5-5	TGTGCCAGCAGCTTCGGGGCGGGGAACAATTCACCCCTCCACTTT	CASSFGAGNNSPLHF
TRBJ2-3	NA	NA	TRBV2	TGTGCCAGCAAGGGAAGGGCGTTCTCAGTCCTAGCAGGGGGGCCAGATACGCAGTATTTT	CASKGRAFSVLAGGPDTQYF
TRBJ2-1	NA	NA	TRBV6-6	TGTGCCAGCAGTCTCTCTTACAATGAGCAGTTCTTC	CASSLSYNEQFF
TRBJ2-4	NA	NA	TRBV12-3/TRBV12-4	TGTGCCAGCAGCCAGACAGAAGGCATTCAGTACTTC	CASSQTEGIQYF
TRBJ2-7	NA	TRBD1	TRBV15	TGTGCCACCAGCAGGGAACCTTCGGACAGGGGACCCTACGAGCAGTACTTC	CATSREPSDRGPYEQYF
TRBJ2-1	once	TRBD1	TRBV5-1	TGCGCCAGCAGCCCAAGGACAGGGCAGAATGAGCAGTTCTTC	CASSPRTGQNEQFF